The 15 T cell receptor beta chains below come from one sample, sequenced in a study of beta chain features in type 1 diabetes. Study results and limitations: A moderate, significant TCRB CDR3 shortening appeared in type 1 diabetes across four CD4+ subsets.

These receptors' antigens are unknown. Expressed TCRB transcripts were sequenced because the isolated RNA had all been reverse transcribed beforehand. Here immunoSEQ multiplex PCR was the method, and the copy in TCRdb shows in-frame clones only, minus some. The sample gives over 600,000 clones, over 10% of which show up once; more than 0.09% is in the top ten. What was sequenced was naive CD4+ T cells from blood. The receptor source for this set is a man aged 25 to 40 with type 1 diabetes.

J is TRBJ1-2 and V is TRBV25-1; D is uncertain. The CDR3 covers 12 residues. The germline V gene has CDR1 MGHDK and CDR2 SYGVNS. Trimming removed 6 bases from V and 8 bases from J, with 13 bases in between. CDR3 nucleotides: TGTGCCAGCAGCGAAAGGTGGGGAGGCTACACCTTC. Encoded protein: CASSERWGGYTF.

V and J are TRBV7-2 and TRBJ1-1; tentative D call: TRBD1 (5 bases). The CDR3 is made up of 16 amino acids. Germline CDR1 is SGHTA and CDR2 is FQGNSA. V was trimmed by 2 bases and J by 3 bases, leaving 16 bases between them. The chain's CDR3 is CASSLRPAGGDTEAFF. The CDR3 nucleotides are TGTGCCAGCAGCTTACGCCCGGCAGGAGGGGACACTGAAGCTTTCTTT.

V usage is TRBV18 and J usage is TRBJ2-1; D gene unclear. V lost 3 bases and J lost 4, with 10 bases in between. The CDR3 extends over 14 amino acids. CDR1 KGHSH and CDR2 LQKENI come from the germline V gene. In DNA, the CDR3 is TGTGCCAGCTCACCGAACCCACGGTACAATGAGCAGTTCTTC. It specifies CASSPNPRYNEQFF.

This clone was detected only a few times. The chain carries TRBV6-6 and TRBJ2-5; TRBD2 aligns across 8 bases. Germline CDR1 is MNHNY and CDR2 is SVGAGI (reference sequence). The CDR3 runs 13 residues. The V segment lost 6 bases and the J segment 1 base; nucleotides outside the gene matches: 1. CDR3 loop: CASSGGGQETQYF. As DNA, the CDR3 is TGTGCCAGCAGCGGGGGGGGCCAAGAGACCCAGTACTTC.

This clone occurred a few times. The rearrangement links TRBV29-1 to TRBJ2-3; 10 nucleotides line up with TRBD1. The CDR3 is 13 amino acids. Trimming removed 4 bases from V and 2 bases from J; junction bases left unmatched: 0. The germline V gene encodes CDR1 SQVTM and CDR2 ANQGSEA. The CDR3 coding sequence is TGCAGCGTTGGACAGGGGGCCACAGATACGCAGTATTTT. Translation gives CSVGQGATDTQYF.

This clone showed up just a few times. The chain couples TRBV11-2 to TRBJ2-3, with D perhaps TRBD2 (6 bases). Germline V gene lookup returns CDR1 SGHAT and CDR2 FQNNGV. V lost 1 base and J 0 bases, leaving 8 bases between the germline ends. This CDR3 has 15 amino acids. In nucleotides, the CDR3 is TGTGCCAGCAGCTTAGGGAGGGCCAGCACAGATACGCAGTATTTT. This gives the protein CASSLGRASTDTQYF.

The rearrangement joins TRBV14 to TRBJ1-2; tentative D call: TRBD1 (6 bases). The CDR3 runs 18 residues. V was shortened by 5 bases and J by 4 bases, with 26 bases between the two germline ends. In germline, CDR1 is SGHDN, CDR2 FVKESK. CDR3 sequence reads: CASSRRPRDTLVSYGYTF. CDR3 DNA: TGTGCCAGCAGCAGACGACCCCGGGACACGCTAGTCTCCTATGGCTACACCTTC.

This chain connects TRBV7-3 to TRBJ2-3, with 11 bases matching TRBD2. Germline CDR1 reads SGHTA; CDR2 reads FQGTGA. This CDR3 is 15 amino acids long. The J segment lost 6 bases and the V segment lost 4 bases, leaving 6 bases of the junction unmatched. CDR3 in DNA: TGTGCCAGCAGCTCCAATAGCGGGGGGGCGGATACGCAGTATTTT. Its protein product is CASSSNSGGADTQYF.

This clone was observed a handful of times. This chain links TRBV11-2 with TRBJ2-1; no clear D. The CDR3 extends over 15 amino acids. CDR1 and CDR2 (germline): SGHAT, FQNNGV. Between the trimmed V and J ends, which lost 4 bases and 8 bases, there was a span of 18 bases. CDR3: CASSSPGRVMYEQFF. In nucleotides, the CDR3 is TGTGCCAGCAGCTCACCAGGACGGGTCATGTATGAGCAGTTCTTC.

This chain joins TRBV18 and TRBJ2-3, with a tentative D call TRBD1 (6 bases). Germline V gene sequence: CDR1 KGHSH, CDR2 LQKENI. The CDR3 totals 16 residues. Trimming took off 1 base at V and 8 bases at J, with 19 bases between the two ends. The CDR3: CASSPRRDRPEGTQYF. In nucleotides, the CDR3 is TGTGCCAGCTCACCACGCCGCGACAGGCCTGAGGGTACGCAGTATTTT.

The chain recombines TRBV5-1 with TRBJ1-2, with 7 bases aligning to TRBD1. CDR1 SGHRS and CDR2 YFSETQ come from the germline V gene. The CDR3 spans 17 residues. V lost 1 base to trimming and J lost 4 bases; unmatched junction nucleotides: 13. This CDR3 reads CASSLPADRDKGYGYTF. The CDR3, as DNA: TGCGCCAGCAGCTTGCCCGCAGACAGGGATAAGGGCTATGGCTACACCTTC.

In this sample, this clone turned up a few times. This chain connects TRBV6-5 to TRBJ2-4; 9 nucleotides match TRBD1. The CDR3 covers 14 residues. Germline V gives CDR1 MNHEY, CDR2 SVGAGI. Trimming removed 7 bases from V and 9 bases from J; junction bases left unmatched: 10. The CDR3 sequence is CASNRGQGSSIQYF. CDR3 sequence (DNA): TGTGCCAGCAACCGGGGACAGGGCAGTAGCATTCAGTACTTC.

This clone was seen a handful of times. The rearrangement links TRBV7-8 to TRBJ2-7, with D hard to call. The CDR3 sequence is 13 residues long. V dropped 2 bases and J dropped 2 bases, with 7 bases sitting between them. The germline V gene encodes CDR1 SGHVS and CDR2 FQNEAQ. CDR3 bases: TGTGCCAGCAGCTTAATGGAGCCCTACGAGCAGTACTTC. This gives the protein CASSLMEPYEQYF.

Remarks on this clone: This same CDR3 is encoded by further DNA sequences in the sample. The chain carries TRBV2 and TRBJ1-5, with D perhaps TRBD1 (5 bases). V was shortened by 4 bases and J by 7 bases, with 5 bases between the two germline ends. This CDR3 spans 11 amino acids. Germline V gene lookup returns CDR1 SNHLY and CDR2 FYNNEI. The CDR3 reads CASSAGQPQHF. The CDR3 bases are TGTGCCAGCAGTGCAGGGCAGCCCCAGCATTTT.

This clone was observed a handful of times. This chain joins TRBV15 and TRBJ2-3; no definite D call. The V end was cut by 0 bases, the J end by 3 bases, with 4 bases between. Germline CDR1 reads LNHNV; CDR2 reads YYDKDF (reference sequence). There are 13 residues in the CDR3. DNA of the CDR3: TGTGCCACCAGCAGAGAACAGACAGATACGCAGTATTTT. Translating gives CATSREQTDTQYF.